One and the same sample provided the 24 T cell receptor beta chains below, sequenced in a study of blood T cell repertoires in COVID-19. Profiled with immunoSEQ multiplex PCR; TCRdb holds only in-frame clones, not every one. The table lists 400,000 to 550,000 clones, around 89% of them singletons, with 4.3% in the top ten. The sample taken for sequencing was peripheral blood. These receptors were taken from a woman in her thirties with acute or convalescent COVID-19.

This clone was picked up one time. The chain carries TRBV4-1 and TRBJ2-7, with D perhaps matching TRBD1 (6 bases). This CDR3 has 14 amino acids. Germline values: CDR1 MGHRA, CDR2 YSYEKL. Trimming stripped 0 bases from V and 7 bases from J, with 13 bases between. In nucleotides, the CDR3 is TGCGCCAGCAGCCAAGAGACAGGAGGAATAGAGCAGTACTTC. This gives the protein CASSQETGGIEQYF.

The V gene is TRBV4-1, the J gene TRBJ1-1; D is perhaps TRBD1 (5 bases). The V gene's germline CDR1 is MGHRA and CDR2 YSYEKL. V was trimmed by 0 bases and J by 6 bases, leaving 14 bases between them. The CDR3 extends over 15 amino acids. The CDR3 loop is CASSQDYRTSSEAFF. The CDR3 nucleotides are TGCGCCAGCAGCCAAGATTACAGGACGAGTTCTGAAGCTTTCTTT.

The chain joins TRBV29-1 to TRBJ2-7, with TRBD1 matching 9 bases. The CDR3 totals 16 residues. Trimming took 0 bases from V and 0 from J; bases not matched to a gene: 6. CDR1 is SQVTM and CDR2 is ANQGSEA in the germline V gene. The CDR3 loop is CSVEDRRQGDSYEQYF. For the CDR3, the DNA is TGCAGCGTTGAAGATCGAAGACAGGGGGACTCCTACGAGCAGTACTTC.

The CDR3 protein is CASSLTPGQGNSPLHF. Written as DNA, the CDR3 is TGTGCCAGCAGCTTAACCCCGGGACAGGGCAATTCACCCCTCCACTTT. V is TRBV7-6 and J is TRBJ1-6, with TRBD1 identical over 9 bases. Germline-derived CDR1 and CDR2 are SGHVS and FNYEAQ. CDR3 size: 16 residues. The V gene end was trimmed by 2 bases and the J gene end by 7 bases; junction bases not matched to a gene: 6.

The J gene is TRBJ1-6, the V gene TRBV28; 8 nucleotides align to TRBD1. CDR1 is MDHEN and CDR2 is SYDVKM in the germline V gene. The CDR3 is 14 amino acids. V trimming: 4 bases; J trimming: 10 bases; junction bases outside the gene matches: 6. For the CDR3, the DNA is TGTGCCAGCAGTTCACAGGGGGTGGAATCACCCCTCCACTTT. The encoded protein is CASSSQGVESPLHF.

The chain links TRBV5-4 to TRBJ2-2; 9 nucleotides match TRBD2. CDR3 length equals 16 residues. The junction had 4 bases not matched to a gene; V was cut back by 2 bases and J by 2 bases. Germline-derived CDR1 and CDR2 are SGHNT and YYREEE (reference sequence). The CDR3 sequence is CASSLGTSRNTGELFF. DNA for the CDR3: TGTGCCAGCAGCTTAGGGACTAGCCGCAACACCGGGGAGCTGTTTTTT. The full variable domain, in which reference TRBV5-4 and TRBJ2-2 provide the parts outside the CDR3, is ETGVTQSPTHLIKTRGQQVTLRCSSQSGHNTVSWYQQALGQGPQFIFQYYREEENGRGNFPPRFSGLQFPNYSSELNVNALELDDSALYLCASSLGTSRNTGELFFGEGSRLTVL.

This chain connects TRBV15 to TRBJ1-6, with unresolved D. The CDR3 runs to 17 residues. V shed 0 bases and J shed 10 bases, with 19 bases lying between them. In germline, CDR1 is LNHNV, CDR2 YYDKDF (reference sequence). The CDR3 DNA is TGTGCCACCAGCAGAGAAATGGGTAGTCAGGTCCACTCACCCCTCCACTTT. Translated: CATSREMGSQVHSPLHF.

The chain recombines TRBV3-1 (or the pseudogene TRBV3-2) with TRBJ1-6, with D tentatively TRBD1 (5 bases). Per germline, CDR1 LGHDT and CDR2 YNNKEL (reference sequence). V lost 1 base and J lost 9, with 13 bases in between. The CDR3 covers 15 residues. CDR3 in amino acids: CASSQGVGALSPLHF. CDR3 nucleotide sequence: TGTGCCAGCAGCCAAGGGGTTGGGGCTCTTTCACCCCTCCACTTT.

The rearrangement joins TRBV5-1 to TRBJ1-1; TRBD1 is a possible D gene (6 bases). Germline lookup yields CDR1 SGHRS and CDR2 YFSETQ. Trimming stripped 4 bases from V and 6 bases from J, with 13 bases between. This CDR3 spans 13 amino acids. CDR3 sequence (DNA): TGCGCCAGCAGCCCCGATGGGGGCGCTGAAGCTTTCTTT. Translated, it gives CASSPDGGAEAFF.

This chain joins TRBV2 and TRBJ2-1; D gene unclear. This CDR3 has 13 amino acids. Germline V lookup: CDR1 SNHLY, CDR2 FYNNEI. Trimming stripped 6 bases from V and 3 bases from J, with 9 bases between. In nucleotides, the CDR3 is TGTGCCAGCAGACTGATTAACTACAATGAGCAGTTCTTC. It translates to CASRLINYNEQFF.

This sequence joins TRBV7-3 and TRBJ2-3; D ambiguous. Germline V gene data show CDR1 as SGHTA and CDR2 as FQGTGA. V was shortened by 5 bases and J by 6 bases, with 12 bases between the two germline ends. The length of the CDR3 is 13 residues. CDR3 bases: TGTGCCAGCAGCCCGCAATCAGGCGATACGCAGTATTTT. Residues: CASSPQSGDTQYF.

The rearrangement links TRBV5-8 to TRBJ2-5; D call uncertain. The germline V gene encodes CDR1 SGHTS and CDR2 YDEGEE. This CDR3 has 16 residues. V dropped 3 bases and J dropped 1 base, with 16 bases sitting between them. The CDR3 here is CASSSLAGSPQETQYF. For the CDR3, the DNA is TGTGCCAGCAGCTCCTTAGCCGGGTCTCCCCAAGAGACCCAGTACTTC.

The gene calls are TRBV4-1 and TRBJ2-1; 7 bases agree with TRBD2. V shed 0 bases, J shed 9 bases, and the junction held 2 bases outside the gene matches. Germline lookup yields CDR1 MGHRA and CDR2 YSYEKL. This CDR3 has 13 amino acids. CDR3 region: CASSQEAGLEQFF. The CDR3 DNA sequence: TGCGCCAGCAGCCAAGAAGCGGGGCTTGAGCAGTTCTTC.

CDR3 loop: CASSSEGAYGYTF. CDR3 DNA: TGTGCCAGCAGTTCCGAGGGGGCCTATGGCTACACCTTC. The chain joins TRBV12-3 or TRBV12-4 to TRBJ1-2, with 7 bases lining up with TRBD1. The CDR3 covers 13 residues. Trimming took 4 bases from V and 4 from J; bases not matched to a gene: 3.

This chain joins TRBV6-5 and TRBJ2-2; D is possibly TRBD1 (5 bases). With 5 bases removed from V and 4 bases from J, the gap between germline ends came to 11 bases. Germline lookup yields CDR1 MNHEY and CDR2 SVGAGI. This CDR3 has 14 residues. In DNA, the CDR3 is TGTGCCAGCAGTAGAGACAGCTTCACCGGGGAGCTGTTTTTT. Translation: CASSRDSFTGELFF.

This clone was counted between two and nine times. The chain combines TRBV20-1 with TRBJ2-3; D ambiguous. The germline CDR1 and CDR2 sequences are DFQATT and SNEGSKA (reference sequence). Trimming pared 4 bases from V and 8 bases from J, leaving 7 bases between. The CDR3 extends over 10 amino acids. The CDR3 here is CSANYATQYF. Here the CDR3 DNA reads TGCAGTGCTAACTACGCTACGCAGTATTTT.

This chain connects TRBV29-1 to TRBJ2-3; D might be TRBD2 (5 bases). CDR1 and CDR2 from the germline V gene are SQVTM and ANQGSEA. The CDR3 is 12 residues long. V lost 4 bases and J lost 3, with 8 bases in between. CDR3 nucleotides: TGCAGCGTTGGAACTAGTACAGATACGCAGTATTTT. Translation gives CSVGTSTDTQYF.

The chain links TRBV30 to TRBJ1-1; 8 positions match TRBD1. Trimming cost V 4 bases and J 6 bases; bases outside gene matches: 10. Germline V gene data show CDR1 as GTSNPN and CDR2 as SVGIG (reference sequence). The CDR3 consists of 14 residues. The CDR3 reads CAWTRTGGVSEAFF. The CDR3 region has the DNA TGTGCCTGGACCAGAACAGGGGGGGTCTCTGAAGCTTTCTTT.

This chain's CDR3 is CASSLGQGHQPQHF. The CDR3 DNA is TGTGCCAGCAGCCTGGGACAGGGGCACCAGCCCCAGCATTTT. The chain is built from TRBV28 and TRBJ1-5, with TRBD1 matching over 10 bases. The CDR3 is 14 amino acids. Germline V lookup: CDR1 MDHEN, CDR2 SYDVKM. V was pared by 6 bases and J by 7 bases, with 6 bases of the junction left unmatched.

The chain recombines TRBV10-3 with TRBJ2-5, with D perhaps matching TRBD1 (6 bases). This CDR3 region has 13 residues. Germline V gene sequence: CDR1 ENHRY, CDR2 SYGVKD. Trimming removed 11 bases at V and 5 bases at J, with 18 bases between. The CDR3 reads CAATTGLGETQYF. The CDR3 coding sequence is TGTGCCGCCACGACAGGTCTGGGGGAGACCCAGTACTTC.

The chain recombines TRBV14 with TRBJ2-3; D gene unclear. Per germline, CDR1 SGHDN and CDR2 FVKESK. Trimming removed 1 base from V and 10 bases from J, with 15 bases in between. This CDR3 has 14 residues. The CDR3 coding sequence is TGTGCCAGCAGCCAAGTTCCCCCTTTTAGCCCGCAGTATTTT. Translating gives CASSQVPPFSPQYF.

The gene calls are TRBV6-5 and TRBJ2-7; 7 nucleotides align to TRBD1. Germline V gene lookup returns CDR1 MNHEY and CDR2 SVGAGI. The length of the CDR3 is 12 residues. V dropped 5 bases and J dropped 2; count of bases not matched to a gene: 0. Written as DNA, the CDR3 is TGTGCCAGCAGTACAGGGGCCTACGAGCAGTACTTC. Encoded protein: CASSTGAYEQYF.

The rearrangement uses TRBV27 and TRBJ1-1; D gene ambiguous. The CDR3 length is 12 residues. Germline lookup yields CDR1 MNHEY and CDR2 SMNVEV (reference sequence). Trimming left V 2 bases short and J 7 bases short, with 8 bases between. DNA of the CDR3: TGTGCCAGCAGTTTAGGGAGAGATGAAGCTTTCTTT. This codes for CASSLGRDEAFF.

This sequence joins TRBV16 and TRBJ1-1; D is perhaps TRBD1 (6 bases). V shed 0 bases and J shed 5 bases, with 10 bases lying between them. Germline assignment: CDR1 KGHSY and CDR2 FQNENV. The CDR3 sequence is 14 residues long. The DNA for the CDR3 is TGTGCCAGCAGCCAATCCCAGGGGATGACTGAAGCTTTCTTT. Its translation: CASSQSQGMTEAFF.